These 29 T cell receptor beta chains were sequenced from one sample in a study of blood T cells in healthy people across ages. With a J-beta primer mix and a sample-barcoded 5' primer, a second PCR ran 7 to 11 cycles. TCRdb independently ran MiXCR on the 5' RACE reads; one entry per CDR3 protein. The sample carries 550,000 to 800,000 distinct CDR3 sequences, 32% recorded once. Sequencing input: blood. The source is a woman older than 75 in good health.

The rearrangement joins TRBV7-2 to TRBJ2-4; D not certain. TRBJ2-5 explains the end of the DNA better; the J call may be wrong. The germline CDR1 and CDR2 sequences are SGHTA and FQGNSA. The CDR3 runs to 12 residues. CDR3 region: CASSPGYETQYF. Here the CDR3 DNA reads TGTGCCAGCAGCCCCGGTTATGAGACCCAGTACTTC.

The chain carries TRBV5-1 and TRBJ1-2; no clear D gene. Trimming cost V 7 bases and J 7 bases, with 20 bases left between them. The CDR3 covers 14 residues. The germline V gene has CDR1 SGHRS and CDR2 YFSETQ. This chain's CDR3 is CASRSLGRQGGYTF. The CDR3 DNA is TGCGCCAGCCGCTCCCTCGGCCGCCAAGGTGGCTACACCTTC.

This clonotype has a count of ten or more. The gene calls are TRBV20-1 and TRBJ1-2, with TRBD1 matching 8 bases. The CDR3 contains 13 residues. V dropped 5 bases and J dropped 8; count of bases not matched to a gene: 10. Germline assignment: CDR1 DFQATT and CDR2 SNEGSKA (reference sequence). The CDR3 bases are TGCAGTGCTCCCCTTCAGGGGGCGGCAGGCTACACCTTC. It is translated as CSAPLQGAAGYTF.

In its sample, this clonotype was seen many times. This chain uses TRBV7-2 with TRBJ2-7; 9 bases align to TRBD1. This CDR3 has 15 residues. Germline values: CDR1 SGHTA, CDR2 FQGNSA. V lost 5 bases and J lost 5; bases outside the gene matches: 10. In DNA, the CDR3 is TGTGCCAGCAGCATCCGGGGACAGGGCGGGAACGAGCAGTACTTC. It specifies CASSIRGQGGNEQYF.

The chain joins TRBV24-1 to TRBJ2-5; tentatively, D is TRBD1 (6 bases). The closer fit of TRBJ2-7 to the DNA end suggests the J call may be wrong. The CDR3 extends over 11 amino acids. The germline CDR1 and CDR2 sequences are KGHDR and SFDVKD. The CDR3 bases are TGTGCCACCAGTGCAGGGGACGAGCAGTACTTC. This translates into CATSAGDEQYF.

The chain combines TRBV10-3 with TRBJ2-7; 9 bases map to TRBD1. This CDR3 region has 14 residues. V was clipped by 10 bases and J by 7 bases; unmatched bases: 14. The germline gives CDR1 ENHRY, CDR2 SYGVKD. The CDR3 is CATEGGTGTREQYF. DNA of the CDR3: TGTGCCACCGAGGGCGGGACAGGGACGCGTGAGCAGTACTTC.

This chain uses TRBV6-2 or TRBV6-3 with TRBJ1-1, with 11 bases fitting TRBD1. This CDR3 has 18 residues. J lost 6 bases, V lost 7 bases, and 19 bases had no gene match. CDR1 and CDR2 from the germline V gene are MNHEY and SVGEGT. The CDR3 is CASIPRTGGAFGGAEAFF. In DNA form, the CDR3 reads TGTGCCAGCATTCCGAGGACAGGGGGCGCCTTTGGTGGCGCTGAAGCTTTCTTT.

This clonotype was observed at least ten times. The rearrangement joins TRBV20-1 to TRBJ2-7; D is perhaps TRBD1 or TRBD2 (6 bases each). V lost 4 bases to trimming and J lost 2 bases, with 12 bases between them. Looked up from germline, CDR1 is DFQATT and CDR2 is SNEGSKA (reference sequence). The CDR3 extends over 13 amino acids. CDR3 in amino acids: CSAKGGSTYEQYF. As DNA, the CDR3 is TGCAGTGCTAAGGGGGGCAGTACCTACGAGCAGTACTTC.

On this clonotype itself: Being one base from a much bigger clone, this may be a read error. The J gene is TRBJ1-5, the V gene TRBV28, with D unclear. The V end was cut by 7 bases, the J end by 6 bases, with 19 bases between. The germline V gene has CDR1 MDHEN and CDR2 SYDVKM. The CDR3 has 15 amino acids. The CDR3 region is CASTLSLAGGQPQHF. The CDR3 nucleotides are TGTGCCAGCACTCTCTCGTTAGCAGGCGGTCAGCCCCAGCATTTT.

This clonotype was counted only a few times. Just one base apart from a much larger clone, this may be a read error. This chain links TRBV29-1 with TRBJ2-1; 8 bases match TRBD2. There are 14 residues in the CDR3. In germline, CDR1 is SQVTM, CDR2 ANQGSEA. The CDR3 region has the DNA TGCAGCGTTGTGTCCGGGGGGGCCAACAATGAGCAGGTCTTC. This translates into CSVVSGGANNEQVF.

The J gene is TRBJ1-2, the V gene TRBV29-1; possibly TRBD1 for D (6 bases). Trimming left V 4 bases short and J 5 bases short, with 14 bases between. Germline assignment: CDR1 SQVTM and CDR2 ANQGSEA. There are 13 residues in the CDR3. CDR3 in amino acids: CSVAQGTSYGYTF. In nucleotides, the CDR3 is TGCAGCGTTGCCCAGGGGACCTCTTATGGCTACACCTTC.

This clonotype occurred many times. Its ends do not fully match the called genes, so a read error is possible. CDR3 loop: CASSLAGGWYNEQFF. CDR3 bases: TGTGCCAGCAGCCTAGCGGGGGGGTGGTACAATGAGCAGTTCTTC. The J gene is TRBJ2-1, the V gene TRBV7-2; the match to TRBD2 covers 12 bases. Germline-derived CDR1 and CDR2 are SGHTA and FQGNSA. This CDR3 has 15 residues.

The V gene is TRBV7-2, the J gene TRBJ1-2, with unresolved D. V lost 3 bases, J lost 8 bases, and 7 bases lay in between. In germline, CDR1 is SGHTA, CDR2 FQGNSA. This CDR3 comprises 11 residues. The CDR3 loop is CASSFHHGYTF. CDR3 DNA: TGTGCCAGCAGCTTCCACCACGGCTACACCTTC.

V gene TRBV21-1 combines with J gene TRBJ2-4; the D segment call TRBD1 is taken from the table without a DNA check. TRBV21-1 is listed as a pseudogene. The CDR3 is 15 amino acids. Here the CDR3 reads CASSNPPPAKNVQYF. The CDR3 nucleotides read TGTGCCAGCAGCAATCCCCCGCCGGCCAAAAACGTTCAGTACTTC.

This clonotype has a handful of counts. This may arise from a read error, as a much more abundant clone is one base away. The V gene is TRBV6-1, the J gene TRBJ2-1; no clear D gene. CDR1 and CDR2 (germline): MNHNS, SASEGT. The ends were cut back, 0 bases at V and 13 bases at J, with 19 bases in the middle. The length of the CDR3 is 15 residues. For the CDR3, the DNA is TGTGCCAGCAGTGAAGCGCCGGCTATCTTAGAGACCCAGTTCTTC. As protein: CASSEAPAILETQFF.

This chain joins TRBV12-3 or TRBV12-4 and TRBJ2-7; 12 positions agree with TRBD1. The length of the CDR3 is 15 residues. Trimming cost V 7 bases and J 2 bases; bases outside gene matches: 6. The CDR3 coding sequence is TGTGCCAGCACCCGGGGACAGGGGGCGACCTACGAGCAGTACTTC. This encodes CASTRGQGATYEQYF.

This clonotype was counted many times. The chain links TRBV5-1 to TRBJ1-2; TRBD1 matches at 7 bases. Trimming removed 3 bases from V and 7 bases from J; junction bases left unmatched: 12. CDR3 length: 15 residues. CDR1 and CDR2 from the germline V gene are SGHRS and YFSETQ. The CDR3 loop is CASSSEGALSSGYTF. The DNA of the CDR3 is TGCGCCAGCAGCTCCGAGGGGGCTCTTTCTAGTGGCTACACCTTC.

Of note for this clonotype: A much larger clone lies a single base off, so this may be a read error. The V and J genes are TRBV5-1 and TRBJ1-5, with unresolved D. Germline CDR1 is SGHRS and CDR2 is YFSETQ. This CDR3 is built from 13 residues. The CDR3 DNA reads as TGCGCCGGCAGCTTGGAACCAAATCAGCCCCAGCATTTT. This codes for CAGSLEPNQPQHF.

The rearrangement uses TRBV10-3 and TRBJ2-1; D is undetermined. The germline V gene encodes CDR1 ENHRY and CDR2 SYGVKD. This CDR3 is built from 15 residues. Deletions cut 1 base from V and 5 bases from J, with 12 bases between. The CDR3 DNA is TGTGCCATCAGTGAGTGGGCCCGCGGAGACAATGAGCAGTTCTTC. Protein: CAISEWARGDNEQFF.

There are many counts of this clonotype. The chain recombines TRBV7-2 with TRBJ2-3; TRBD1 might be the D (6 bases). The CDR3 consists of 17 residues. The germline V gene has CDR1 SGHTA and CDR2 FQGNSA. V was shortened by 1 base and J by 6 bases, with 20 bases between the two germline ends. The CDR3 protein is CASSLGINDRSSDTQYF. As DNA, the CDR3 is TGTGCCAGCAGCTTAGGAATAAACGACAGGTCGTCGGATACGCAGTATTTT.

This clonotype was counted once. This chain connects TRBV20-1 to TRBJ1-2, with TRBD1 matching 8 bases. CDR1 DFQATT and CDR2 SNEGSKA come from the germline V gene (reference sequence). Trimming at V came to 6 bases and at J to 10 bases, leaving 7 bases not matched to a gene. There are 11 residues in the CDR3. In DNA, the CDR3 is TGCAGTGCCGGACAGGGCCGCGTCTACACCTTC. It codes for CSAGQGRVYTF.

This clonotype appeared many times. V usage is TRBV6-5 and J usage is TRBJ2-3; D remains ambiguous. Germline V gives CDR1 MNHEY, CDR2 SVGAGI. This CDR3 is 15 amino acids long. V was trimmed by 5 bases and J by 4 bases, leaving 16 bases between them. As DNA, the CDR3 is TGTGCCAGCAGTGTTGGACCCCGGTCCGCAGATACGCAGTATTTT. It yields the protein CASSVGPRSADTQYF.

This clonotype was seen many times. Possible read error: a much larger clone is one base away. This chain uses TRBV20-1 with TRBJ2-4, with 9 nucleotides matching TRBD1. The CDR3 covers 14 residues. Germline V gene data show CDR1 as DFQATT and CDR2 as SNEGSKA (reference sequence). Trimming took 3 bases from V and 6 from J; bases not matched to a gene: 6. The CDR3 DNA is TGCAGTGCTAGGGATGACAGGGGGGGAAACATTCAGTACTTC. Protein sequence: CSARDDRGGNIQYF.

The J gene is TRBJ2-5, the V gene TRBV7-2; TRBD2 matches 10 bases. The J call may be incorrect, as the DNA end agrees better with TRBJ2-7. The germline V gene encodes CDR1 SGHTA and CDR2 FQGNSA. The CDR3 consists of 16 residues. CDR3 region: CASSLDSGRTTYEQYF. CDR3 coding DNA: TGTGCCAGCAGCTTAGATAGCGGGAGGACTACTTACGAGCAGTACTTC.

The chain employs TRBV30 and TRBJ1-2; no reliable D call. The germline V gene has CDR1 GTSNPN and CDR2 SVGIG (reference sequence). The germline V and J ends were trimmed by 1 base and 5 bases, with 11 bases remaining between them. The CDR3 spans 13 residues. The CDR3 reads CAWSAGRTYGYTF. Here the CDR3 DNA reads TGTGCCTGGAGTGCGGGGAGAACTTATGGCTACACCTTC. Combining the CDR3 with reference TRBV30 and TRBJ1-2 gives the whole variable domain SQTIHQWPATLVQPVGSPLSLECTVEGTSNPNLYWYRQAAGRGLQLLFYSVGIGQISSEVPQNLSASRPQDRQFILSSKKLLLSDSGFYLCAWSAGRTYGYTFGSGTRLTVV.

There are a few counts of this clonotype. The chain uses TRBV10-3 and TRBJ2-7; 16 bases are shared with TRBD2. The CDR3 sequence is 18 residues long. V lost 2 bases to trimming and J lost 0 bases; unmatched junction nucleotides: 4. CDR1 ENHRY and CDR2 SYGVKD come from the germline V gene. The CDR3 spells CAISEPGLAGGNSYEQYF. CDR3 DNA: TGTGCCATCAGTGAGCCGGGACTAGCGGGGGGGAACTCCTACGAGCAGTACTTC.

The CDR3: CAWSVGDSYGYTF. CDR3 in DNA: TGTGCCTGGAGTGTAGGGGACTCCTATGGCTACACCTTC. The chain recombines TRBV30 with TRBJ1-2; D might be TRBD1 (5 bases). Trimming cost V 0 bases and J 4 bases, with 9 bases left between them. Germline CDR1 and CDR2: GTSNPN and SVGIG (reference sequence). The CDR3 loop spans 13 amino acids. Filled out from reference TRBV30 and TRBJ1-2, the complete variable domain reads SQTIHQWPATLVQPVGSPLSLECTVEGTSNPNLYWYRQAAGRGLQLLFYSVGIGQISSEVPQNLSASRPQDRQFILSSKKLLLSDSGFYLCAWSVGDSYGYTFGSGTRLTVV.

Remarks on this clonotype: A read error may explain this, as a much larger clone is one base away. The gene calls are TRBV27 and TRBJ2-5, with D perhaps given as TRBD1 or TRBD2 (6 bases each). The DNA end is a closer match to TRBJ2-7, so the J assignment may be wrong. Germline V gene lookup returns CDR1 MNHEY and CDR2 SMNVEV (reference sequence). The CDR3 extends over 14 amino acids. CDR3 nucleotides: TGTGCCAGCAGGTGGAGGGGGAGAGAGGACGAGCAGTACTTC. As protein: CASRWRGREDEQYF.

The table lists this clonotype with a few counts. This rearrangement joins TRBV12-3 or TRBV12-4 to TRBJ1-3; no reliable D call. This CDR3 has 16 residues. The ends were cut back, 6 bases at V and 0 bases at J, with 15 bases in the middle. Here the CDR3 reads CASSRSRPGSGNTIYF. CDR3 in DNA: TGTGCCAGCAGCCGTTCCCGACCGGGCTCTGGAAACACCATATATTTT.